The 20 T cell receptor beta chains below all came from one sample that was sequenced in a study of T-cell memory formation after mild COVID-19. MiXCR, run by TCRdb on the 5' RACE reads, gives a single entry per CDR3 protein. The table has roughly 130,000 distinct CDR3 sequences, about a sixth seen once; the top ten hold approximately 5.5%. Sequenced input: PBMCs or a T cell subset sorted from them (not recorded which). These receptors were collected from a man younger than 30 who had mild COVID-19 (a few samples of this study predate the infection). Cell type and time point are not known.

At least ten counts were recorded for this clonotype. The chain is built from TRBV7-2 and TRBJ1-2, with D tentatively TRBD1 (6 bases). V was cut by 5 bases and J by 7 bases, with 14 bases left in between. The CDR3 consists of 13 residues. Germline V gene sequence: CDR1 SGHTA, CDR2 FQGNSA. The DNA of the CDR3 is TGTGCCAGCAGCCCTCAGGGGAATTCTGGCTACACCTTC. Translation gives CASSPQGNSGYTF.

This clonotype was picked up a small number of times. This chain connects TRBV7-8 to TRBJ1-2; 9 bases match TRBD1. The V gene's germline CDR1 is SGHVS and CDR2 FQNEAQ. V lost 4 bases and J lost 8; bases outside the gene matches: 11. The CDR3 totals 15 residues. The CDR3 is CASSSGDRASYGYTF. The CDR3 nucleotides are TGTGCCAGCAGCTCAGGGGACAGGGCTAGTTACGGCTACACCTTC.

A few counts support this clonotype. V gene TRBV18 combines with J gene TRBJ1-3; 11 bases fit TRBD1. V shed 2 bases, J shed 0 bases, and the junction held 9 bases outside the gene matches. CDR3 size: 19 residues. CDR1 is KGHSH and CDR2 is LQKENI in the germline V gene. The CDR3 here is CASSPLRTGGFSSGNTIYF. The DNA for the CDR3 is TGTGCCAGCTCACCATTGAGGACAGGGGGCTTTAGCTCTGGAAACACCATATATTTT. The entire variable domain, with the rest obtained from reference TRBV18 and TRBJ1-3, is as follows: NAGVMQNPRHLVRRRGQEARLRCSPMKGHSHVYWYRQLPEEGLKFMVYLQKENIIDESGMPKERFSAEFPKEGPSILRIQQVVRGDSAAYFCASSPLRTGGFSSGNTIYFGEGSWLTVV.

V and J are TRBV6-1 and TRBJ2-5; D gene unclear. The CDR3 is made up of 12 amino acids. Germline V lookup: CDR1 MNHNS, CDR2 SASEGT. V was pared by 5 bases and J by 7 bases, with 11 bases between. CDR3 amino acids: CASSITRGTQYF. For the CDR3, the DNA is TGTGCCAGCAGTATAACTCGCGGGACCCAGTACTTC.

The chain has TRBV2 and TRBJ2-1, with a weak D call TRBD1 (6 bases). The CDR3 consists of 13 residues. Germline V gene lookup returns CDR1 SNHLY and CDR2 FYNNEI. Trimming cost V 3 bases and J 4 bases, with 7 bases left between them. The CDR3 sequence: CASSDRGYNEQFF. In DNA form, the CDR3 reads TGTGCCAGCAGTGACAGGGGTTACAATGAGCAGTTCTTC. The full variable domain, in which reference TRBV2 and TRBJ2-1 provide the parts outside the CDR3, is EPEVTQTPSHQVTQMGQEVILRCVPISNHLYFYWYRQILGQKVEFLVSFYNNEISEKSEIFDDQFSVERPDGSNFTLKIRSTKLEDSAMYFCASSDRGYNEQFFGPGTRLTVL.

The rearrangement links TRBV6-5 to TRBJ2-5; no firm D call. The ends were cut back, 0 bases at V and 2 bases at J, with 7 bases in the middle. The CDR3 contains 14 residues. Germline V CDR1 and CDR2: MNHEY, SVGAGI. CDR3 sequence reads: CASSYSTGQETQYF. The CDR3 DNA reads as TGTGCCAGCAGTTACTCGACCGGACAAGAGACCCAGTACTTC.

This clonotype was counted between two and nine times. This chain links TRBV9 with TRBJ2-5; 10 nucleotides line up with TRBD2. CDR3 size: 15 residues. Trimming cost V 0 bases and J 5 bases; bases outside gene matches: 4. Germline CDR1 reads SGDLS; CDR2 reads YYNGEE. In nucleotides, the CDR3 is TGTGCCAGCAGCGTAGACCTAGCGGGGGTTGAGACCCAGTACTTC. Its translation: CASSVDLAGVETQYF. Full variable domain (rest looked up from reference TRBV9 and TRBJ2-5): DSGVTQTPKHLITATGQRVTLRCSPRSGDLSVYWYQQSLDQGLQFLIQYYNGEERAKGNILERFSAQQFPDLHSELNLSSLELGDSALYFCASSVDLAGVETQYFGPGTRLLVL.

This clonotype came up a few times. The J gene is TRBJ2-2, the V gene TRBV10-3; D perhaps matches TRBD1 (6 bases). This CDR3 comprises 14 residues. The germline V and J ends were trimmed by 2 bases and 6 bases, with 10 bases remaining between them. Germline V gene lookup returns CDR1 ENHRY and CDR2 SYGVKD. CDR3 DNA sequence: TGTGCCATCAGTGAGAATGAGGGGGCCGGGGAGCTGTTTTTT. This gives the protein CAISENEGAGELFF.

The chain uses TRBV29-1 and TRBJ1-1; D possibly corresponds to TRBD1 (6 bases). This CDR3 spans 12 amino acids. Trimming took 7 bases from V and 6 from J, leaving 15 bases between them. Germline CDR1 reads SQVTM; CDR2 reads ANQGSEA. DNA for the CDR3: TGCAGCGCGGACAGAACCGATTCTGAAGCTTTCTTT. Translation: CSADRTDSEAFF.

The genes are TRBV19 and TRBJ1-2; tentatively, D is TRBD1 (5 bases). Trimming removed 10 bases at V and 1 base at J, with 16 bases between. The CDR3 sequence is 14 residues long. Germline loops: CDR1 LNHDA, CDR2 SQIVND (reference sequence). The CDR3 protein is CATDVEGSNYGYTF. CDR3 nucleotide sequence: TGTGCCACCGACGTGGAGGGGAGTAACTATGGCTACACCTTC.

This clonotype was observed a few times. V and J are TRBV6-5 and TRBJ2-6; D is uncertain. The CDR3 sequence is 16 residues long. CDR1 MNHEY and CDR2 SVGAGI come from the germline V gene. V was clipped by 7 bases and J by 0 bases, with 13 bases between them. The CDR3 loop reads CASKRDGYSGANVLTF. For the CDR3, the DNA is TGTGCCAGCAAAAGAGACGGGTACTCTGGGGCCAACGTCCTGACTTTC.

In its sample, this clonotype was seen a few times. This chain joins TRBV6-5 and TRBJ2-2; 9 nucleotides agree with TRBD1. CDR3 length: 15 residues. J was trimmed by 6 bases and V by 4 bases; bases with no gene match: 6. Looked up from germline, CDR1 is MNHEY and CDR2 is SVGAGI. The CDR3 protein is CASSFMGQGAGELFF. The CDR3 nucleotides are TGTGCCAGCAGTTTCATGGGACAGGGTGCCGGGGAGCTGTTTTTT.

There are a few counts of this clonotype. The chain recombines TRBV9 with TRBJ2-3; D possibly corresponds to TRBD1 (6 bases). CDR1 and CDR2 (germline): SGDLS, YYNGEE. Trimming pared 0 bases from V and 3 bases from J, leaving 11 bases between. The CDR3 loop spans 15 amino acids. The DNA for the CDR3 is TGTGCCAGCAGCGTAGGGCAGGGGCTGACAGATACGCAGTATTTT. It yields the protein CASSVGQGLTDTQYF.

This clonotype has more than one count but fewer than ten. The gene calls are TRBV20-1 and TRBJ2-1; TRBD2 aligns across 8 bases. The CDR3 length is 14 residues. Germline V gene sequence: CDR1 DFQATT, CDR2 SNEGSKA (reference sequence). Trimming at V came to 5 bases and at J to 5 bases, leaving 8 bases not matched to a gene. This chain's CDR3 is CSAGRRGVHNEQFF. The CDR3 coding sequence is TGCAGTGCTGGCCGGCGGGGGGTCCACAATGAGCAGTTCTTC.

This clonotype was detected ten times or more. The chain is built from TRBV6-1 and TRBJ2-3; no reliable D call. The V gene lost 0 bases and the J gene lost 12 bases, with 10 bases spanning the gap. The CDR3 has 12 residues. Germline CDR1 is MNHNS and CDR2 is SASEGT. The CDR3 region is CASSEAGPPQYF. The CDR3 nucleotides are TGTGCCAGCAGTGAAGCGGGCCCGCCCCAGTATTTT.

The CDR3 DNA is TGTGCCACCAGGCCGGGACAGAGGGACACCGGGGAGCTGTTTTTT. It is translated as CATRPGQRDTGELFF. The chain has TRBV15 and TRBJ2-2; 7 bases line up with TRBD1. The CDR3 has 15 amino acids. The germline V gene encodes CDR1 LNHNV and CDR2 YYDKDF (reference sequence). The V and J ends lost 6 bases and 3 bases, in that order; junction bases with no gene match: 7.

There are a few counts of this clonotype. The rearrangement links TRBV18 to TRBJ2-1; D call uncertain. CDR1 KGHSH and CDR2 LQKENI come from the germline V gene. The CDR3 covers 14 residues. V lost 3 bases to trimming and J lost 5 bases, with 11 bases between them. As DNA, the CDR3 is TGTGCCAGCTCACCGGATCTCTCGCACAATGAGCAGTTCTTC. The encoded protein is CASSPDLSHNEQFF.

This clonotype has a handful of counts. V gene TRBV27 combines with J gene TRBJ2-2, with D perhaps matching TRBD1 or TRBD2 (5 bases each). Trimming pared 0 bases from V and 5 bases from J, leaving 16 bases between. In germline, CDR1 is MNHEY, CDR2 SMNVEV (reference sequence). This CDR3 contains 17 residues. The CDR3 nucleotides are TGTGCCAGCAGTTTATCCCTTTTTCGAGGGGTGACCGGGGAGCTGTTTTTT. Protein sequence: CASSLSLFRGVTGELFF.

The table lists this clonotype with a few counts. The rearrangement uses TRBV15 and TRBJ2-3; 8 nucleotides line up with TRBD2. Germline V CDR1 and CDR2: LNHNV, YYDKDF (reference sequence). This CDR3 comprises 13 residues. V was pared by 6 bases and J by 7 bases, with 6 bases of the junction left unmatched. CDR3 in DNA: TGTGCCACCAGGAGTCGGGGGGGCCATACGCAGTATTTT. This gives the protein CATRSRGGHTQYF.

This sequence joins TRBV29-1 and TRBJ2-5; D may be TRBD2 (6 bases). Germline CDR1 and CDR2: SQVTM and ANQGSEA. The CDR3 covers 18 residues. Trimming took off 6 bases at V and 5 bases at J, with 31 bases between the two ends. The CDR3 nucleotides are TGCAGCGTGGAGGGACTCCAAATCGTTTGGAGGGGAAGGGAGACCCAGTACTTC. Translated, it gives CSVEGLQIVWRGRETQYF.